This entry lists 15 T cell receptor beta chains sequenced from one sample in a study of blood T cell repertoires in COVID-19. The repertoire was sequenced with immunoSEQ multiplex PCR; TCRdb's copy has only in-frame clones and lacks some. The data hold under 250,000 clones, with roughly 84% observed a single time. Input material: peripheral blood. These receptors all stem from a woman of 80 years or more with acute or convalescent COVID-19.

This clone showed up just once. The genes are TRBV12-3 or TRBV12-4 and TRBJ2-1; no reliable D call. CDR3 length equals 12 residues. V was cut by 6 bases and J by 9 bases, with 12 bases left in between. The CDR3 nucleotides are TGTGCCAGCAGGGGCCCGTTCGGTGAGCAGTTCTTC. Amino acids: CASRGPFGEQFF.

Here the CDR3 reads CASSNRVEQFF. DNA of the CDR3: TGTGCCAGTAGTAACCGGGTAGAGCAGTTCTTC. The rearrangement joins TRBV19 to TRBJ2-1, with D unresolved. The V gene lost 4 bases and the J gene lost 10 bases, with 8 bases spanning the gap. The CDR3 is 11 amino acids. Germline lookup yields CDR1 LNHDA and CDR2 SQIVND (reference sequence).

This clone was counted between two and nine times. This chain connects TRBV7-2 to TRBJ2-7; 10 bases match TRBD2. Trimming at V came to 4 bases and at J to 2 bases, leaving 5 bases not matched to a gene. This CDR3 region has 15 residues. Germline assignment: CDR1 SGHTA and CDR2 FQGNSA. The chain's CDR3 is CASSYFSGGTYEQYF. CDR3 bases: TGTGCCAGCAGCTACTTTAGCGGGGGGACCTACGAGCAGTACTTC.

This clone was counted a few times. The chain employs TRBV6-1 and TRBJ1-5, with D possibly matching TRBD1 (5 bases). Germline-derived CDR1 and CDR2 are MNHNS and SASEGT. The V end was cut by 3 bases, the J end by 0 bases, with 12 bases between. This CDR3 spans 16 amino acids. The CDR3 reads CASSDQQAYSNQPQHF. The CDR3 region has the DNA TGTGCCAGCAGTGACCAACAGGCCTATAGCAATCAGCCCCAGCATTTT.

In its sample, this clone was seen a few times. The rearrangement joins TRBV7-9 to TRBJ2-1; unclear D gene. CDR1 is SEHNR and CDR2 is FQNEAQ in the germline V gene (reference sequence). The CDR3 is 11 amino acids. Trimming removed 3 bases at V and 9 bases at J, with 6 bases between. In nucleotides, the CDR3 is TGTGCCAGCAGCTTTCGGAGTGAGCAGTTCTTC. As protein: CASSFRSEQFF.

The chain couples TRBV29-1 to TRBJ1-1; no reliable D call. This CDR3 is 13 amino acids long. V was trimmed by 5 bases and J by 4 bases, leaving 14 bases between them. Germline values: CDR1 SQVTM, CDR2 ANQGSEA. DNA of the CDR3: TGCAGCGTTTCAGGATCGGTAGGCACTGAAGCTTTCTTT. It yields the protein CSVSGSVGTEAFF.

The rearrangement joins TRBV4-1 to TRBJ2-1; 9 bases are a match to TRBD2. CDR1 is MGHRA, CDR2 YSYEKL, per germline. The CDR3 contains 16 residues. The trim removed 1 base at V and 8 bases at J, leaving 9 bases unmatched. The CDR3 DNA reads TGCGCCAGCAGCCAAGTAGTAAGACTAGCGGAGCATGAGCAGTTCTTC. This sequence encodes CASSQVVRLAEHEQFF.

The chain links TRBV7-9 to TRBJ1-5; D remains ambiguous. This CDR3 region has 13 residues. V shed 1 base and J shed 7 bases, with 8 bases lying between them. Germline V gene lookup returns CDR1 SEHNR and CDR2 FQNEAQ (reference sequence). In DNA form, the CDR3 reads TGTGCCAGCAGCTTAGTGGGAGGACAGCCCCAGCATTTT. This sequence encodes CASSLVGGQPQHF.

This clone has a handful of counts. The chain couples TRBV28 to TRBJ2-2; no definite D call. Trimming took off 3 bases at V and 3 bases at J, with 5 bases between the two ends. Germline CDR1 reads MDHEN; CDR2 reads SYDVKM. This CDR3 has 13 residues. The CDR3 nucleotides read TGTGCCAGCAGTTTCAGTTACACCGGGGAGCTGTTTTTT. This codes for CASSFSYTGELFF.

The chain links TRBV28 to TRBJ1-1; D not resolved. The V gene lost 3 bases and the J gene lost 6 bases, with 5 bases spanning the gap. The CDR3 covers 11 residues. The germline V gene encodes CDR1 MDHEN and CDR2 SYDVKM. CDR3 amino acids: CASSFFAEAFF. The CDR3 DNA reads as TGTGCCAGCAGTTTTTTCGCTGAAGCTTTCTTT.

The chain is built from TRBV27 and TRBJ1-1, with D unresolved. From germline, CDR1 is MNHEY and CDR2 SMNVEV (reference sequence). The CDR3 runs to 14 residues. Trimming pared 6 bases from V and 1 base from J, leaving 12 bases between. The CDR3, as DNA: TGTGCCAGCAGACCACAAGCTAGGAACACTGAAGCTTTCTTT. Its protein product is CASRPQARNTEAFF.

The chain employs TRBV15 and TRBJ1-6; 11 positions match TRBD1. Trimming cost V 3 bases and J 6 bases; bases outside gene matches: 4. From germline, CDR1 is LNHNV and CDR2 YYDKDF (reference sequence). The CDR3 extends over 16 amino acids. CDR3 sequence reads: CATSRGQGEINSPLHF. The CDR3, as DNA: TGTGCCACCAGCAGGGGACAGGGGGAAATTAATTCACCCCTCCACTTT.

V gene TRBV10-3 combines with J gene TRBJ1-6; D not resolved. The V gene lost 2 bases and the J gene lost 5 bases, with 10 bases spanning the gap. This CDR3 region has 15 residues. The germline gives CDR1 ENHRY, CDR2 SYGVKD. The CDR3, as DNA: TGTGCCATCAGTGAGGTCGCGGGCGATAATTCACCCCTCCACTTT. Protein sequence: CAISEVAGDNSPLHF.

The rearrangement uses TRBV5-1 and TRBJ1-1; D might be TRBD1 (5 bases). Germline assignment: CDR1 SGHRS and CDR2 YFSETQ. The CDR3 contains 14 residues. Trimming removed 4 bases at V and 0 bases at J, with 10 bases between. CDR3 nucleotides: TGCGCCAGCAGCAAGGACATAATGAACACTGAAGCTTTCTTT. It specifies CASSKDIMNTEAFF.

The chain is built from TRBV4-1 and TRBJ2-1; 7 bases line up with TRBD2. Germline CDR1 is MGHRA and CDR2 is YSYEKL. After removal of 1 base from V and 4 bases from J, the junction contained 7 bases not matched to a gene. The CDR3 consists of 16 residues. Here the CDR3 DNA reads TGCGCCAGCAGCCAAGTGGGTAGCGGGCCATACAATGAGCAGTTCTTC. It translates to CASSQVGSGPYNEQFF.